The rows below give T cell receptor beta chains drawn from one sample of a study of cytomegalovirus exposure and HLA in healthy donors. TCRdb's table, derived via immunoSEQ multiplex PCR, lists solely in-frame clones and lacks some. The data contain about 250,000 clones, roughly two thirds of them singletons. The sample taken for sequencing was PBMCs. The source is a female donor in good health and CMV-seronegative. The CDR3 runs from the conserved cysteine through the conserved F or W. D genes are given only for firm matches. The size of a clone is reported for some rows only, either as once, few or many, or as a class for expanded clones.

D: TRBD1; size: .; V: TRBV6-5; J: TRBJ1-3; CDR3: CASSYESTGTGNTIYF; DNA: TGTGCCAGCAGTTACGAATCGACAGGGACTGGAAACACCATATATTTT
D: TRBD2; size: .; V: TRBV19; J: TRBJ2-7; CDR3: CASSISSGASYEQYF; DNA: TGTGCCAGTAGTATAAGTAGCGGGGCCTCCTACGAGCAGTACTTC
D: .; size: once; V: TRBV6-1; J: TRBJ1-1; CDR3: CASSEGGGRGTEAFF; DNA: TGTGCCAGCAGTGAAGGGGGTGGCAGGGGCACTGAAGCTTTCTTT
D: TRBD2; size: .; V: TRBV25-1; J: TRBJ2-1; CDR3: CASSEPGLAGVKGEQFF; DNA: TGTGCCAGCAGTGAACCAGGACTAGCGGGAGTAAAGGGTGAGCAGTTCTTC
D: .; size: .; V: TRBV28; J: TRBJ1-1; CDR3: CASSSRVNTEAFF; DNA: TGTGCCAGCAGTTCGCGGGTGAACACTGAAGCTTTCTTT
D: .; size: .; V: TRBV5-6; J: TRBJ2-2; CDR3: CASSAPQTGELFF; DNA: TGTGCCAGCAGCGCACCCCAGACCGGGGAGCTGTTTTTT
D: TRBD2; size: few; V: TRBV27; J: TRBJ2-1; CDR3: CASSYRTSGSGDEQFF; DNA: TGTGCCAGCAGCTACCGGACTAGCGGGAGTGGGGATGAGCAGTTCTTC
D: .; size: .; V: TRBV28; J: TRBJ1-3; CDR3: CASSRQRLPGNTIYF; DNA: TGTGCCAGCAGTCGACAGAGGCTCCCTGGAAACACCATATATTTT
D: TRBD1; size: .; V: TRBV6-5; J: TRBJ1-2; CDR3: CASSRGQGYGYTF; DNA: TGTGCCAGCAGTAGGGGACAGGGTTATGGCTACACCTTC
D: .; size: .; V: TRBV7-2; J: TRBJ1-1; CDR3: CASRPGQLNTEAFF; DNA: TGTGCCAGCAGACCCGGACAGCTGAACACTGAAGCTTTCTTT
D: TRBD1; size: once; V: TRBV6-4; J: TRBJ1-1; CDR3: CASSAQRDRGTDTEAFF; DNA: TGTGCCAGCAGCGCGCAGCGGGACAGGGGAACGGACACTGAAGCTTTCTTT
D: TRBD2; size: .; V: TRBV6-5; J: TRBJ2-1; CDR3: CASSRVSAGVNEQFF; DNA: TGTGCCAGCTCCCGGGTGTCAGCGGGAGTCAATGAGCAGTTCTTC
D: TRBD1; size: .; V: TRBV10-2; J: TRBJ2-5; CDR3: CASREPGQKETQYF; DNA: TGCGCCAGCAGAGAACCGGGACAGAAAGAGACCCAGTACTTC
D: TRBD2; size: .; V: TRBV30; J: TRBJ2-5; CDR3: CAWSVQTSGETQYF; DNA: TGTGCCTGGAGTGTACAAACTAGCGGGGAGACCCAGTACTTC
D: TRBD1; size: .; V: TRBV25-1; J: TRBJ1-6; CDR3: CASTRTGEGNSPLHF; DNA: TGTGCCAGCACCAGGACAGGGGAAGGCAATTCACCCCTCCACTTT
D: TRBD1; size: .; V: TRBV6-5; J: TRBJ1-2; CDR3: CASSLDRAGFGYTF; DNA: TGTGCCAGCAGCTTGGACAGGGCTGGCTTTGGCTACACCTTC
D: TRBD2; size: .; V: TRBV6-4; J: TRBJ2-7; CDR3: CASSKLAGAYEQYF; DNA: TGTGCCAGCAGTAAACTAGCGGGGGCCTACGAGCAGTACTTC
D: .; size: .; V: TRBV7-9; J: TRBJ1-1; CDR3: CASSLVGGWTEAFF; DNA: TGTGCCAGCAGCTTAGTCGGGGGTTGGACTGAAGCTTTCTTT
D: TRBD1; size: .; V: TRBV27; J: TRBJ2-5; CDR3: CASSFKPGQGEETQYF; DNA: TGTGCCAGCAGCTTCAAGCCGGGACAGGGTGAAGAGACCCAGTACTTC
D: .; size: .; V: TRBV9; J: TRBJ2-1; CDR3: CASSPPGTYNEQFF; DNA: TGTGCCAGCAGCCCGCCGGGGACCTACAATGAGCAGTTCTTC
D: .; size: .; V: TRBV7-9; J: TRBJ1-4; CDR3: CSSSSPQGEKLFF; DNA: TGTTCCAGCAGCTCCCCTCAGGGAGAAAAACTGTTTTTT
D: .; size: .; V: TRBV7-9; J: TRBJ2-2; CDR3: CASSLLRTGELFF; DNA: TGTGCCAGCAGCTTACTCAGAACCGGGGAGCTGTTTTTT
D: .; size: .; V: TRBV4-1; J: TRBJ2-7; CDR3: CASSPTGYEQYF; DNA: TGCGCCAGCAGCCCAACTGGCTACGAGCAGTACTTC
D: .; size: .; V: TRBV19; J: TRBJ1-4; CDR3: CASGWPDNEKLFF; DNA: TGTGCCAGTGGTTGGCCCGATAATGAAAAACTGTTTTTT
D: .; size: few; V: TRBV19; J: TRBJ1-2; CDR3: CASSADSFNYGYTF; DNA: TGTGCCAGTAGCGCGGACTCCTTTAACTATGGCTACACCTTC
D: .; size: once; V: TRBV7-3; J: TRBJ2-1; CDR3: CASSLTSSGLLSAYNEQFF; DNA: TGTGCCAGCAGCTTAACTTCTTCCGGACTTCTGTCGGCCTACAATGAGCAGTTCTTC
D: .; size: .; V: TRBV7-9; J: TRBJ2-2; CDR3: CSSSWPPGELFF; DNA: TGTTCCAGCAGCTGGCCCCCCGGGGAGCTGTTTTTT
D: .; size: .; V: TRBV6-6; J: TRBJ1-2; CDR3: CASSYPTGAYGYTF; DNA: TGTGCCAGCAGTTACCCGACAGGCGCCTATGGCTACACCTTC
D: .; size: .; V: TRBV14; J: TRBJ2-7; CDR3: CASSKATGYYEQYF; DNA: TGTGCCAGCAGCAAGGCGACAGGCTACTACGAGCAGTACTTC
D: TRBD1; size: .; V: TRBV5-1; J: TRBJ1-1; CDR3: CASSLGQGALMNTEAFF; DNA: TGCGCCAGCAGCTTGGGACAGGGGGCACTAATGAACACTGAAGCTTTCTTT
D: TRBD2; size: .; V: TRBV6-6; J: TRBJ2-4; CDR3: CASSYVLAGAKNIQYF; DNA: TGTGCCAGCAGTTACGTCCTAGCGGGAGCGAAAAACATTCAGTACTTC
D: TRBD2; size: .; V: TRBV7-9; J: TRBJ2-3; CDR3: CASRREATDTQYF; DNA: TGTGCCAGCAGACGGGAGGCCACAGATACGCAGTATTTT
D: TRBD1; size: .; V: TRBV7-9; J: TRBJ1-4; CDR3: CARSYGQGNEKLFF; DNA: TGTGCCCGCAGCTACGGACAGGGTAATGAAAAACTGTTTTTT
D: .; size: .; V: TRBV4-1; J: TRBJ2-7; CDR3: CASSPPGGGIAYEQYF; DNA: TGCGCCAGCAGCCCCCCCGGCGGAGGGATCGCCTACGAGCAGTACTTC
D: .; size: .; V: TRBV6-5; J: TRBJ2-2; CDR3: CASSRTANTGELFF; DNA: TGTGCCAGCAGTAGGACAGCAAACACCGGGGAGCTGTTTTTT
D: TRBD1; size: .; V: TRBV12-5; J: TRBJ2-5; CDR3: CASSTGTGVYTETQYF; DNA: TGTGCTAGTTCCACCGGGACAGGGGTTTATACGGAGACCCAGTACTTC
D: TRBD1; size: .; V: TRBV6-1; J: TRBJ2-7; CDR3: CATRTGTYEQYF; DNA: TGTGCCACCAGGACAGGGACCTACGAGCAGTACTTC
D: TRBD1; size: .; V: TRBV15; J: TRBJ1-2; CDR3: CATSRDTGTGSGYTF; DNA: TGTGCCACCAGCAGGGATACCGGGACAGGGAGTGGCTACACCTTC
D: .; size: few; V: TRBV10-3; J: TRBJ2-7; CDR3: CAISSGYEQYF; DNA: TGTGCCATCAGTTCAGGTTACGAGCAGTACTTC
D: TRBD2; size: once; V: TRBV15; J: TRBJ2-7; CDR3: CATSLSGGPAKGGRGYEQYF; DNA: TGTGCCACCAGCCTCAGCGGGGGACCCGCGAAGGGCGGGAGAGGTTACGAGCAGTACTTC
D: TRBD1; size: .; V: TRBV6-4; J: TRBJ2-3; CDR3: CASSETGTGGTDTQYF; DNA: TGTGCCAGCAGTGAGACCGGGACAGGGGGCACAGATACGCAGTATTTT
D: TRBD2; size: .; V: TRBV4-1; J: TRBJ2-7; CDR3: CASSQERAGAYEQYF; DNA: TGCGCCAGCAGCCAAGAAAGAGCGGGGGCTTACGAGCAGTACTTC
D: .; size: .; V: TRBV6-1; J: TRBJ2-7; CDR3: CASSQQEGTYEQYF; DNA: TGTGCCAGCAGTCAACAGGAAGGGACCTACGAGCAGTACTTC
D: .; size: .; V: TRBV11-2; J: TRBJ1-2; CDR3: CASSLDRGGYGYTF; DNA: TGTGCCAGCAGCTTAGATCGGGGGGGCTATGGCTACACCTTC
D: TRBD1; size: .; V: TRBV29-1; J: TRBJ2-7; CDR3: CSACRDRAYEQYF; DNA: TGCAGCGCGTGTAGGGACAGGGCCTACGAGCAGTACTTC
D: TRBD2; size: .; V: TRBV11-3; J: TRBJ2-2; CDR3: CASSTKGLALNTGELFF; DNA: TGTGCCAGCAGCACCAAGGGACTAGCGTTAAACACCGGGGAGCTGTTTTTT
D: .; size: .; V: TRBV7-2; J: TRBJ2-7; CDR3: CASSPRGGREQYF; DNA: TGTGCCAGCAGTCCTCGGGGTGGGCGGGAGCAGTACTTC
D: .; size: .; V: TRBV7-3; J: TRBJ2-1; CDR3: CASSLSMGETRYNEQFF; DNA: TGTGCCAGCAGCCTATCTATGGGAGAAACCCGTTACAATGAGCAGTTCTTC
D: .; size: few; V: TRBV5-6; J: TRBJ2-7; CDR3: CASSLGAGQSYEQYF; DNA: TGTGCCAGCAGCTTGGGGGCGGGACAGAGTTACGAGCAGTACTTC
D: .; size: .; V: TRBV2; J: TRBJ1-1; CDR3: CASCLLQGTEAFF; DNA: TGTGCCAGCTGCCTATTACAGGGCACTGAAGCTTTCTTT
D: .; size: .; V: TRBV2; J: TRBJ1-4; CDR3: CASSPQMTVYNEKLFF; DNA: TGTGCCAGCAGTCCCCAGATGACAGTTTATAATGAAAAACTGTTTTTT
D: .; size: .; V: TRBV5-8; J: TRBJ2-7; CDR3: CASMRAGYEQYF; DNA: TGTGCCAGCATGAGGGCCGGGTACGAGCAGTACTTC
D: .; size: few; V: TRBV27; J: TRBJ2-1; CDR3: CASSWGGVYNEQFF; DNA: TGTGCCAGCAGTTGGGGCGGGGTATACAATGAGCAGTTCTTC
D: TRBD2; size: few; V: TRBV2; J: TRBJ2-1; CDR3: CASSPRGGGNEQFF; DNA: TGTGCCAGCAGCCCGCGGGGGGGAGGTAATGAGCAGTTCTTC
D: TRBD1; size: .; V: TRBV4-1; J: TRBJ2-7; CDR3: CASSQGGQGIYEQYF; DNA: TGCGCCAGCAGCCAGGGGGGACAGGGGATTTACGAGCAGTACTTC
D: TRBD1; size: .; V: TRBV28; J: TRBJ2-7; CDR3: CASSYRTGSYEQYF; DNA: TGTGCCAGCAGCTACCGGACAGGATCCTACGAGCAGTACTTC
D: TRBD2; size: few; V: TRBV18; J: TRBJ2-7; CDR3: CASSSGTSGYEQYF; DNA: TGTGCCAGCTCATCCGGGACTAGCGGCTACGAGCAGTACTTC